Given below is one T cell receptor (beta chain) in context. Its antigen is undetermined. Trimming left V 7 bases short and J 0 bases short, with 15 bases between. Per germline, CDR1 SNHLY and CDR2 FYNNEI. The CDR3 is made up of 15 amino acids. The sample originates from a study of cytomegalovirus exposure and HLA in healthy donors. Study conclusions and caveats: Based on reports, TCR beta sequences accurately predicted HLA-A and HLA-B alleles for most subjects. Presence/absence analysis assumed near-uniform sequencing depth across donors. V- and J-gene trimming of TCR beta was linked (in a later analysis) to a missense DCLRE1C variant. Some TCR beta chains (over 150 of them) were listed as cytomegalovirus-associated.

In the PCR, 60 Vbeta and 13 Jbeta primers were used. Generated by immunoSEQ multiplex PCR, the TCRdb table keeps only in-frame clones and is missing some. Among 200,000 or so clones listed, 76% were seen once. The chain joins TRBV2 to TRBJ1-2; D ambiguous. Sequenced: PBMCs. The receptor was isolated from a young man in good health and CMV-seronegative. CDR3 region: CASTFGQEANYGYTF. Written as DNA, the CDR3 is TGTGCCAGCACCTTTGGGCAGGAAGCTAACTATGGCTACACCTTC.